The T cell receptor beta chain under discussion was sequenced for a study of identical twins. TCRdb reprocessed the 5' RACE reads via MiXCR and lists one record per CDR3 protein. The sample shows about 340,000 distinct CDR3 sequences, roughly 10% of them seen only once. Germline lookup yields CDR1 MNHEY and CDR2 SVGEGT. The CDR3 extends over 15 amino acids. With 2 bases clipped from V and 5 bases from J, the junction kept 4 bases outside the gene matches. Findings and caveats of the study: Memory repertoires showed no such pattern, whereas abundant cord blood beta clonotypes carried fewer insertions.

This clonotype was detected only a few times. Its antigen is as yet unknown. The specimen was naive T cells sorted from blood. The sequence was collected from a woman aged 45-65 years in good health. V and J are TRBV6-2 or TRBV6-3 and TRBJ1-1; the match to TRBD1 covers 11 bases. The DNA of the CDR3 is TGTGCCAGCAGTTACACCGGACAGGGGGCGACTGAAGCTTTCTTT. This sequence encodes CASSYTGQGATEAFF.